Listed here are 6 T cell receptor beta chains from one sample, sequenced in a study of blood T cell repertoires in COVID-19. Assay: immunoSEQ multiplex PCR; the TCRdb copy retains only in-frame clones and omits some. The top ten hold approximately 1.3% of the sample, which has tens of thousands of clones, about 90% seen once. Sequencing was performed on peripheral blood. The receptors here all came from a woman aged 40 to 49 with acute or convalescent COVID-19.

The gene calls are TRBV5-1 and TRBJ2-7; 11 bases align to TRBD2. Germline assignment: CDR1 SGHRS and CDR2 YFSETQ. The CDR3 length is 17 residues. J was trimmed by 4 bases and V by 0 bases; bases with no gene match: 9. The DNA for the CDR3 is TGCGCCAGCAGCTTGGGTTTGAAACTAGCGGGAGAATACGAGCAGTACTTC. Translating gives CASSLGLKLAGEYEQYF.

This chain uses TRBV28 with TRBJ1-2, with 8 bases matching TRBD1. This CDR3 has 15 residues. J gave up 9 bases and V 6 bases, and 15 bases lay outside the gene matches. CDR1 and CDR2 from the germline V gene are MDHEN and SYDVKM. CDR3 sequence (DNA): TGTGCCAGCAGGATACCGGGACAGGAGGTTAGGCGCTACACCTTC. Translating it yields CASRIPGQEVRRYTF.

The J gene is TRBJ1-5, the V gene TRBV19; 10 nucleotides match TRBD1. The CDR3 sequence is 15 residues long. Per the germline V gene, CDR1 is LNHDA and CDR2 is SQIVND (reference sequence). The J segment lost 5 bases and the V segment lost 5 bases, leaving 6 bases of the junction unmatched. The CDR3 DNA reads TGTGCCAGTAGTCCAGGGACAGGGGAGTATCAGCCCCAGCATTTT. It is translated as CASSPGTGEYQPQHF.

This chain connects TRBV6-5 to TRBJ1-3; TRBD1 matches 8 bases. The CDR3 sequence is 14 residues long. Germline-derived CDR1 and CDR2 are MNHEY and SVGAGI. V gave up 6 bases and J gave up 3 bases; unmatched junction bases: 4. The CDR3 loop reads CASRPDRDGNTIYF. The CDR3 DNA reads TGTGCCAGCAGACCGGACAGGGATGGAAACACCATATATTTT.

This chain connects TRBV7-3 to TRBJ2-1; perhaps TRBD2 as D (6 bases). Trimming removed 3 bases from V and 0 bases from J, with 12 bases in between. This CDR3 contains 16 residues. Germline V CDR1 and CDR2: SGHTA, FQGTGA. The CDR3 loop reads CASSLNRRGSYNEQFF. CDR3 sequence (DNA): TGTGCCAGCAGCTTGAATAGGCGGGGCTCCTACAATGAGCAGTTCTTC. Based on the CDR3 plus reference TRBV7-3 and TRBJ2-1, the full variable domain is GAGVSQTPSNKVTEKGKYVELRCDPISGHTALYWYRQSLGQGPEFLIYFQGTGAADDSGLPNDRFFAVRPEGSVSTLKIQRTERGDSAVYLCASSLNRRGSYNEQFFGPGTRLTVL.

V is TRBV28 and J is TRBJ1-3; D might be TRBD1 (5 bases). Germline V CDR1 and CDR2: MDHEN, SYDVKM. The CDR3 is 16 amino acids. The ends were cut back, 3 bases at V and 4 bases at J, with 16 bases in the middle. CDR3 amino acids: CASSFPQGSGGNTIYF. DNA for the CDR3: TGTGCCAGCAGTTTCCCTCAGGGCTCGGGCGGAAACACCATATATTTT.